Below, 2 T cell receptor beta chains from the same sample are listed, as sequenced in a study of breast tumors, draining lymph nodes, adjacent tissues. Axillary draining lymph nodes of breast cancer patients supplied the node samples. Using its own MiXCR run on the multiplex PCR reads, TCRdb lists one record per CDR3 protein. The sample shows about 230,000 distinct CDR3 sequences, 32% of them seen only once. The sequencing input was axillary lymph node tissue. Source of these receptors: a female donor with breast cancer. Some clones in this sample may be carry-over from other donors' samples.

This clonotype was recorded at least ten times. The genes are TRBV29-1 and TRBJ2-1; 11 bases are a match to TRBD1. Trimming at V came to 7 bases and at J to 7 bases, leaving 9 bases not matched to a gene. From germline, CDR1 is SQVTM and CDR2 ANQGSEA. CDR3 length: 14 amino acids. The CDR3 coding sequence is TGCAGCGCCGGGACAGGGGGGCTTTGGAATGAGCAGTTCTTC. It yields the protein CSAGTGGLWNEQFF.

This chain uses TRBV20-1 with TRBJ1-1; D possibly corresponds to TRBD1 (6 bases). Germline V gives CDR1 DFQATT, CDR2 SNEGSKA (reference sequence). This CDR3 region has 12 residues. V lost 6 bases and J lost 1, with 9 bases in between. In DNA, the CDR3 is TGCAGTGCCGTACAGGGGAACACTGAAGCTTTCTTT. Protein product: CSAVQGNTEAFF.